This TCR beta chain was sequenced in a study of Ad26.COV2.S vaccination and SARS-CoV-2 variants. V shed 4 bases and J shed 2 bases, with 20 bases lying between them. The CDR3 loop spans 18 amino acids. The V gene's germline CDR1 is KGHDR and CDR2 SFDVKD. Sequenced by immunoSEQ multiplex PCR; TCRdb stores in-frame clones only, minus some. The sample consists of approximately 97,000 clones, around 82% of them appearing once. The sequencing used peripheral blood, collected after recovery from COVID-19. The genes are TRBV24-1 and TRBJ1-5; tentative D call: TRBD1 (6 bases). The receptor was derived from a human donor who had recovered from COVID-19. The CDR3 region has the DNA TGTGCCACCAGTGACCATACGAGGGGGAATGTCGGCAATCAGCCCCAGCATTTT. It encodes CATSDHTRGNVGNQPQHF.